The source of this T cell receptor (beta chain) is a study of cytomegalovirus exposure and HLA in healthy donors. 13 Jbeta primers and 60 Vbeta primers were used for the PCR. Assay used: immunoSEQ multiplex PCR; TCRdb lists only in-frame clones, some missing. Of around 160,000 clones in the sample, around 77% were seen once. Per germline, CDR1 SNHLY and CDR2 FYNNEI. The CDR3 sequence is 12 residues long. V lost 0 bases and J lost 15, with 12 bases in between. The V gene is TRBV2, the J gene TRBJ2-1; no clear D gene. Sequenced input: PBMCs. The TCR originated in a woman in her 40s in good health and CMV-seropositive. CDR3 bases: TGTGCCAGCAGTGAAGCAACACGGGTTTGGTTCTTC. Translated, it gives CASSEATRVWFF.